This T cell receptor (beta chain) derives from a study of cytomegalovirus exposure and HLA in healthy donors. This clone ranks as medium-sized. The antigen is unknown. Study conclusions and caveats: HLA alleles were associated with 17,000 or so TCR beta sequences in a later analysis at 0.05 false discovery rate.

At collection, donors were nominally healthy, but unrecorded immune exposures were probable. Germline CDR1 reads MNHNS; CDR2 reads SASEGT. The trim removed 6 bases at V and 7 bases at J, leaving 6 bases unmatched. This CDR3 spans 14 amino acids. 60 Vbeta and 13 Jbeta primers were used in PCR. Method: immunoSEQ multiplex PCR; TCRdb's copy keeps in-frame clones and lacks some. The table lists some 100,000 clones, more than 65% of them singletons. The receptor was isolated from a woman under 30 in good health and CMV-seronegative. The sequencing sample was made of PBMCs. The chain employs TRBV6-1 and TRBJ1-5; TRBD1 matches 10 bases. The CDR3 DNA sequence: TGTGCCAGCAGCCCAGACAGGGGGCAGCAGCCCCAGCATTTT. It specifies CASSPDRGQQPQHF.